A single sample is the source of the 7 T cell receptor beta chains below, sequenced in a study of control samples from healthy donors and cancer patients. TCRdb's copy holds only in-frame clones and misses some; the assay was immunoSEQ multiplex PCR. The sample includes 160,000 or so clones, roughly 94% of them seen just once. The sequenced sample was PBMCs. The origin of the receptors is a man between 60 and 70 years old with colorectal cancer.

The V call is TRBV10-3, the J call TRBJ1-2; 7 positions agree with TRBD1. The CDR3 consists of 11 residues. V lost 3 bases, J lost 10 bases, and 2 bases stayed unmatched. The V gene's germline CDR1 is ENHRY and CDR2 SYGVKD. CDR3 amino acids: CAISDDRDYTF. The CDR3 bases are TGTGCCATCAGTGACGACAGGGACTACACCTTC.

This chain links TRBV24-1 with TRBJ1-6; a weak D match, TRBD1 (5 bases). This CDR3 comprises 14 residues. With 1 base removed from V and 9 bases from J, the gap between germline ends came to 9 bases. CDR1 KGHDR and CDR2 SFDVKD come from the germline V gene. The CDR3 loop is CATSDFQGSSPLHF. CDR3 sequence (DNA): TGTGCCACCAGTGATTTCCAGGGTAGTTCACCCCTCCACTTT.

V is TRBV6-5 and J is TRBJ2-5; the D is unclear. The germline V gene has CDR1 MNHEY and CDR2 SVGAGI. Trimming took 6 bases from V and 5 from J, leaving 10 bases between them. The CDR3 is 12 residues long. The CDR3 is CASRVLGETQYF. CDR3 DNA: TGTGCCAGCAGGGTCTTAGGGGAGACCCAGTACTTC.

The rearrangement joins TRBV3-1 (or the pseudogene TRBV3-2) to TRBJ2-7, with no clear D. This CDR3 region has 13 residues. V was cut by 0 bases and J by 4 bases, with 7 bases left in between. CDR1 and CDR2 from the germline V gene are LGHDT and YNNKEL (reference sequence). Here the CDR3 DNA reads TGTGCCAGCAGCCAAGATGGGCAGTACGAGCAGTACTTC. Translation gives CASSQDGQYEQYF.

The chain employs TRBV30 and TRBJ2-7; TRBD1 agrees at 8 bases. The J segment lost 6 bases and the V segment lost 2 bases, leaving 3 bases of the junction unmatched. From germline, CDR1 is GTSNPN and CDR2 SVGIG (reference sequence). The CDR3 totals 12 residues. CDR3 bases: TGTGCCTGGAGTCGGACAGGGTTCGAGCAGTACTTC. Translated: CAWSRTGFEQYF.

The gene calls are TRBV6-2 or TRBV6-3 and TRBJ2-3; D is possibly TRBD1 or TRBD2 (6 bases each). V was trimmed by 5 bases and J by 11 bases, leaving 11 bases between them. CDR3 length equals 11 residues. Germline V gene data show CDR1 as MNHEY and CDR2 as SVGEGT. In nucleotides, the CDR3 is TGTGCCAGCAGTCGGGGGCTTGGGCAGTATTTT. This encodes CASSRGLGQYF.

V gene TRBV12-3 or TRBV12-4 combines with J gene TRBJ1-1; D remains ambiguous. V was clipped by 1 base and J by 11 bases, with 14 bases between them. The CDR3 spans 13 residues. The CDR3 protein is CASSLGQAGGAFF. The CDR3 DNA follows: TGTGCCAGCAGTTTAGGGCAGGCCGGCGGGGCTTTCTTT.